Shown below are 13 T cell receptor beta chains from a single sample sequenced in a study of PD-1 blockade in classical Hodgkin lymphoma. Every patient experienced relapse after autologous stem cell transplantation, and brentuximab vedotin exposure varied. Data came from immunoSEQ multiplex PCR; TCRdb stores just in-frame clones and leaves some out. The table includes 55,000 to 75,000 clones, approximately 94% detected once. Sequencing used peripheral blood mononuclear cells (PBMCs), obtained at baseline. The receptors originated from a human donor with classical Hodgkin lymphoma.

With regard to this clone: An end of the junction differs from the germline gene, which may be a read error. This chain links TRBV2 with TRBJ1-6; TRBD1 aligns across 8 bases. Germline CDR1 is SNHLY and CDR2 is FYNNEI. This CDR3 contains 13 residues. CDR3 nucleotides: TGTGCCAGCAGCGAAGGACCGGGACAGGTACTCCACTTT. Residues: CASSEGPGQVLHF.

This chain joins TRBV5-1 and TRBJ2-3, with D possibly matching TRBD1 (5 bases). The CDR3 is 16 amino acids. The ends were cut back, 4 bases at V and 4 bases at J, with 19 bases in the middle. In germline, CDR1 is SGHRS, CDR2 YFSETQ. CDR3 in amino acids: CASSTIQGGWADTQYF. The CDR3 coding sequence is TGCGCCAGCAGCACTATTCAGGGTGGTTGGGCAGATACGCAGTATTTT.

V gene TRBV7-9 combines with J gene TRBJ2-1; perhaps TRBD1 as D (5 bases). The V gene lost 1 base and the J gene lost 5 bases, with 12 bases spanning the gap. Germline V gene lookup returns CDR1 SEHNR and CDR2 FQNEAQ (reference sequence). CDR3 length equals 15 residues. CDR3 amino acids: CASSLGQGWDNEQFF. CDR3 nucleotide sequence: TGTGCCAGCAGCTTAGGCCAGGGTTGGGACAATGAGCAGTTCTTC. Full variable domain (remainder filled in from reference TRBV7-9 and TRBJ2-1): DTGVSQNPRHKITKRGQNVTFRCDPISEHNRLYWYRQTLGQGPEFLTYFQNEAQLEKSRLLSDRFSAERPKGSFSTLEIQRTEQGDSAMYLCASSLGQGWDNEQFFGPGTRLTVL.

This rearrangement joins TRBV28 to TRBJ2-1; a possible D gene is TRBD1 (6 bases). This CDR3 spans 15 amino acids. The V end was cut by 5 bases, the J end by 6 bases, with 17 bases between. Germline CDR1 MDHEN, CDR2 SYDVKM. The CDR3 protein is CASSPQGILPNEQFF. The CDR3 DNA is TGTGCCAGCAGTCCACAGGGCATCCTCCCCAATGAGCAGTTCTTC.

V usage is TRBV7-7 and J usage is TRBJ2-5; 9 positions agree with TRBD2. In germline, CDR1 is SSHAT, CDR2 FNYEAQ (reference sequence). The CDR3 covers 17 residues. The V gene end was trimmed by 3 bases and the J gene end by 2 bases; junction bases not matched to a gene: 10. CDR3 loop: CASSLGRGGPLQETQYF. Written as DNA, the CDR3 is TGTGCCAGCAGCTTGGGGCGGGGGGGGCCCCTGCAAGAGACCCAGTACTTC.

The J gene is TRBJ1-5, the V gene TRBV19; possible D gene TRBD1, 6 bases. The germline V gene has CDR1 LNHDA and CDR2 SQIVND (reference sequence). This CDR3 contains 15 residues. V dropped 3 bases and J dropped 7 bases, with 16 bases sitting between them. DNA of the CDR3: TGTGCCAGTAGTATCAGCGGGACAAGCGGCCAGCCCCAGCATTTT. This sequence encodes CASSISGTSGQPQHF. The variable domain in full, with the rest retrieved from reference TRBV19 and TRBJ1-5, is DGGITQSPKYLFRKEGQNVTLSCEQNLNHDAMYWYRQDPGQGLRLIYYSQIVNDFQKGDIAEGYSVSREKKESFPLTVTSAQKNPTAFYLCASSISGTSGQPQHFGDGTRLSIL.

The chain links TRBV5-1 to TRBJ2-2; TRBD2 matches at 14 bases. Germline V gene data show CDR1 as SGHRS and CDR2 as YFSETQ. The CDR3 loop spans 19 amino acids. V lost 4 bases and J lost 0; bases outside the gene matches: 8. The CDR3 bases are TGCGCCAGCAGCCGCGGACTAGCGGGGGGTCCATCGAACACCGGGGAGCTGTTTTTT. Residues: CASSRGLAGGPSNTGELFF.

This clone was seen just once. The genes are TRBV5-1 and TRBJ2-2, with TRBD2 identical over 7 bases. J gave up 6 bases and V 1 base, and 9 bases lay outside the gene matches. This CDR3 is 16 amino acids long. The germline gives CDR1 SGHRS, CDR2 YFSETQ. CDR3 region: CASSLSPGRGPGELFF. In nucleotides, the CDR3 is TGCGCCAGCAGCTTGTCCCCAGGGAGGGGCCCCGGGGAGCTGTTTTTT.

The chain joins TRBV25-1 to TRBJ2-1; 16 bases agree with TRBD2. CDR3 length equals 18 residues. V trimming: 7 bases; J trimming: 4 bases; junction bases outside the gene matches: 10. The germline V gene encodes CDR1 MGHDK and CDR2 SYGVNS. This chain's CDR3 is CASKGLAGGHGQYNEQFF. The CDR3 bases are TGTGCCAGCAAGGGACTAGCGGGAGGGCACGGACAATACAATGAGCAGTTCTTC. Drawing the rest from reference TRBV25-1 and TRBJ2-1, the complete variable domain is EADIYQTPRYLVIGTGKKITLECSQTMGHDKMYWYQQDPGMELHLIHYSYGVNSTEKGDLSSESTVSRIRTEHFPLTLESARPSHTSQYLCASKGLAGGHGQYNEQFFGPGTRLTVL.

The chain employs TRBV14 and TRBJ2-2; D could derive from TRBD1 or TRBD2 (5 bases each). The CDR3 has 16 amino acids. V was cut by 1 base and J by 0 bases, with 9 bases left in between. Germline V gene lookup returns CDR1 SGHDN and CDR2 FVKESK. CDR3 region: CASSQGGIANTGELFF. The CDR3 DNA sequence: TGTGCCAGCAGCCAAGGGGGGATCGCGAACACCGGGGAGCTGTTTTTT.

The V and J genes are TRBV5-1 and TRBJ2-5; 9 nucleotides agree with TRBD2. There are 18 residues in the CDR3. V shed 4 bases and J 1 base; nucleotides not matched to a gene: 14. Germline CDR1 SGHRS, CDR2 YFSETQ. CDR3 nucleotide sequence: TGCGCCAGCAGCCCCGAGATAGCGGGAGTACGGATCCAAGAGACCCAGTACTTC. Translating gives CASSPEIAGVRIQETQYF.

J is TRBJ2-5 and V is TRBV28; weak D call: TRBD1 (6 bases). Germline CDR1 MDHEN, CDR2 SYDVKM. With 0 bases removed from V and 0 bases from J, the gap between germline ends came to 8 bases. The CDR3 is 15 residues long. CDR3 DNA: TGTGCCAGCAGTTTATGGAACAGGGACCAAGAGACCCAGTACTTC. This encodes CASSLWNRDQETQYF.

In its sample, this clone was seen a few times. The chain recombines TRBV27 with TRBJ2-5; perhaps TRBD2 as D (5 bases). The ends were cut back, 4 bases at V and 0 bases at J, with 12 bases in the middle. The CDR3 is made up of 15 amino acids. Per the germline V gene, CDR1 is MNHEY and CDR2 is SMNVEV (reference sequence). In nucleotides, the CDR3 is TGTGCCAGCAGTTCGACGGGCGGGTACCAAGAGACCCAGTACTTC. Translated, it gives CASSSTGGYQETQYF.